This entry concerns a single T cell receptor (beta chain). The antigen it recognizes is unknown. It has no much larger one-base neighbor in the sample; base qualities were not kept. Samples from volunteer blood donors who had recovered from COVID-19 were contributed by a second Seattle source. Each collaborating institution followed its own protocols to collect whole blood in K2EDTA tubes. For TCRbeta analysis, collaborator samples were shipped as frozen whole blood, as isolated PBMCs, or as DNA extracted from either sample type. These data come from a study of blood T cell repertoires in COVID-19 (dated by TCRdb to 2018 to 2020). Study-level background: Samples covering the acute and convalescent phases of COVID-19 were provided by collaborators in the United States, Italy and Spain. The material from the prospective study consisted of cDNA or gDNA derived from T cells, B-cell-depleted T cells, or PBMCs. Deeply sampled blood TCRbeta repertoires from subjects exposed to, actively infected with, or recovered from COVID-19 were included in the dataset. The repertoires were released in a freely available public database meant as a resource for research on the immune response to SARS-CoV-2. The samples were drawn from the first 160 participants of the ongoing ImmuneRACE study and from about 1,200 subjects provided by 6 global collaborators. A de-identified subject ID, COVID-19 status, age in years and sex were almost always included in the sample metadata. Where available, HLA class I and class II types were obtained from metadata supplied by the sample provider rather than from assay-based typing. Summary of the overall study and its limitations: How much clinical and demographic metadata was included differed by source and by participant, and the metadata was provided uncurated.

Including cysteine and phenylalanine, the CDR3 has 13 amino acids. The CDR3 DNA has 39 bases and is translated from base 1. The germline V end is reduced by 6 bases and the J end by 3 bases; junction bases left unmatched: 5. CDR1 and CDR2, per the germline V gene, are MNHEY and SVGAGI. TCRbeta CDR3 regions were amplified from genomic DNA by means of the immunoSEQ Assay, a bias-controlled multiplex PCR. From the authors' description of their analysis: The number of nucleated cells in each sample was estimated from the amplification of reference gene primers within the assay. To quantify the absolute abundance of each unique TCRbeta CDR3 rearrangement, sequence reads were collapsed and filtered. For each sample, productive Simpson clonality was calculated as the square root of Simpson's diversity index across productive rearrangements. TCRdb holds this immuneACCESS table with in-frame rearrangements only. Some clones are missing; in checked studies, unresolved V genes explain under half, and the rest has no known cause. V, J and clone size reflect that table, while D and trimming were determined from the DNA. For this sample the table gives roughly 230,000 clones, of which 80% to 90% were detected only once. Of the sample, approximately 4.6% is held by the ten largest clones.

Recombination linked TRBV6-5 to TRBJ2-7; TRBD1 aligns with 7 central bases. The receptor was isolated from a woman aged 40 to 50 who had recovered from COVID-19. Sequencing was carried out using peripheral blood. The CDR3 region: CASSQTGYYEQYF. The DNA sequence reads TGTGCCAGCAGCCAGACAGGGTACTACGAGCAGTACTTC.